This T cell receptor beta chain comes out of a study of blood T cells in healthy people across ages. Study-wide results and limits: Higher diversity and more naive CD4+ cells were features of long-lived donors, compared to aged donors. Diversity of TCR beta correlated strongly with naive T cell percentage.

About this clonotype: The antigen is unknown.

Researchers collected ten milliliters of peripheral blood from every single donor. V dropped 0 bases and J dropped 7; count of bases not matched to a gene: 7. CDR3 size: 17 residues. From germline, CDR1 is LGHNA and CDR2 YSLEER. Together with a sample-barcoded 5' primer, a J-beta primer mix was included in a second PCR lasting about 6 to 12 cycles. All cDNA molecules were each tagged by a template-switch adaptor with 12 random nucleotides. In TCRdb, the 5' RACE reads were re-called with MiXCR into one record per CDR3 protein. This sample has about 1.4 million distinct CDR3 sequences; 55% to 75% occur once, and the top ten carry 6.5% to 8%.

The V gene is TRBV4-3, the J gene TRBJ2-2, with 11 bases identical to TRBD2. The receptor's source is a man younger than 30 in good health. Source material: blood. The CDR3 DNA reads TGCGCCAGCAGCCAAGATAGTCTAGCGGGGGGCGGCGGGGAGCTGTTTTTT. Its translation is CASSQDSLAGGGGELFF.